These 29 T cell receptor beta chains originate from one sample sequenced in a study of metastatic and nonmetastatic thyroid tumors. Prior to thyroid surgery, none of the patients had received any treatment. TCRdb called clones again from the PCR reads with MiXCR. The sample has 7,000 to 9,500 clones; 24% are singletons. Sequenced sample: tumor tissue. The receptors derive from a female donor with papillary thyroid cancer or a benign thyroid nodule (not recorded which). Some clones in this sample may be carry-over from other donors' samples.

This clone showed up many times. A much larger clonotype is one base distant, so this may be a read error. The same CDR3 is also encoded by other DNA sequences in this sample. The J gene is TRBJ1-2, the V gene TRBV20-1; a possible D gene is TRBD1 (6 bases). The CDR3 is 13 residues long. CDR1 is DFQATT, CDR2 SNEGSKA, per germline (reference sequence). This chain's CDR3 is CSARGQENYGYTF. CDR3 DNA: TGCAGTGCTAGAGGACAGGAGAACTACGGCTACACCTTC.

Notes on this clone: Just one base apart from a much larger clone, this may be a read error. The chain joins TRBV7-9 to TRBJ2-7; no definite D call. The CDR3 loop spans 14 amino acids. Germline CDR1 and CDR2: SEHNR and FQNEAQ (reference sequence). The CDR3 sequence is CASIQGYVTYEQHF. In nucleotides, the CDR3 is TGTGCCAGCATCCAAGGGTATGTTACCTACGAGCAGCACTTC.

This clone was recorded many times. The CDR3 spells CSARDPTSPVTDTQYF. Here the CDR3 DNA reads TGCAGTGCTAGAGATCCGACTAGTCCTGTCACAGATACGCAGTATTTT. This rearrangement joins TRBV20-1 to TRBJ2-3; TRBD2 is a possible D gene (6 bases). This CDR3 is built from 16 residues. Germline CDR1 is DFQATT and CDR2 is SNEGSKA (reference sequence). V was shortened by 0 bases and J by 2 bases, with 15 bases between the two germline ends.

The rearrangement joins TRBV6-1 to TRBJ2-3, with 7 bases matching TRBD1. This CDR3 has 18 residues. Germline trimming cut 0 bases from V and 0 bases from J; bases unmatched to any gene: 9. Germline loops: CDR1 MNHNS, CDR2 SASEGT. The CDR3 region has the DNA TGTGCCAGCAGTGAAGCTGGCCAGACAGGGTCTAGCACAGATACGCAGTATTTT. Residues: CASSEAGQTGSSTDTQYF.

This clone was observed at least ten times. The rearrangement links TRBV18 to TRBJ1-3; D possibly corresponds to TRBD1 (5 bases). The CDR3 runs 19 residues. Germline V lookup: CDR1 KGHSH, CDR2 LQKENI. The V and J ends lost 3 bases and 1 base respectively, with 22 bases between them. CDR3: CASSPSLASSRGSGNTIYF. CDR3 DNA: TGTGCCAGCTCACCCAGCTTAGCGTCGTCGAGGGGATCTGGAAACACCATATATTTT.

This clone was detected only once. One end of the junction varies from germline; a read error may be responsible. The chain recombines TRBV30 with TRBJ2-2; either TRBD1 or TRBD2 may supply D (6 bases each). Germline CDR1 is GTSNPN and CDR2 is SVGIG (reference sequence). The length of the CDR3 is 15 residues. The CDR3 sequence is CAWSRAGAGGGELSF. The CDR3 DNA is TGTGCCTGGAGTCGTGCAGGGGCTGGGGGCGGGGAGCTGTCTTTT.

This clone is termed medium-sized. The chain combines TRBV15 with TRBJ2-5; no reliable D call. The CDR3 loop spans 14 amino acids. Trimming took 4 bases from V and 0 from J, leaving 9 bases between them. The germline V gene has CDR1 LNHNV and CDR2 YYDKDF (reference sequence). The CDR3 region is CATSNSIDQETQYF. CDR3 coding DNA: TGTGCCACCAGCAACTCAATAGACCAAGAGACCCAGTACTTC. Full variable domain (rest looked up from reference TRBV15 and TRBJ2-5): DAMVIQNPRYQVTQFGKPVTLSCSQTLNHNVMYWYQQKSSQAPKLLFHYYDKDFNNEADTPDNFQSRRPNTSFCFLDIRSPGLGDTAMYLCATSNSIDQETQYFGPGTRLLVL.

The V gene is TRBV9, the J gene TRBJ2-1; the D is unclear. Germline V gives CDR1 SGDLS, CDR2 YYNGEE. The V end was cut by 4 bases, the J end by 0 bases, with 11 bases between. This CDR3 is 15 amino acids long. The CDR3 is CASSLTLSSYNEQFF. Written as DNA, the CDR3 is TGTGCCAGCAGCCTTACACTGAGCTCCTACAATGAGCAGTTCTTC.

This clone was seen at least ten times. The genes are TRBV7-9 and TRBJ2-5, with 11 bases aligning to TRBD2. Germline assignment: CDR1 SEHNR and CDR2 FQNEAQ (reference sequence). Trimming cost V 6 bases and J 2 bases; bases outside gene matches: 11. This CDR3 is 17 amino acids long. The CDR3 DNA is TGTGCCAGCAGTGGACTAGCGGGCATTCCCGGGCAAGAGACCCAGTACTTC. It specifies CASSGLAGIPGQETQYF.

This clone has at least ten counts. The chain links TRBV19 to TRBJ1-6; 9 bases map to TRBD1. Germline V gene lookup returns CDR1 LNHDA and CDR2 SQIVND (reference sequence). The junction had 9 bases not matched to a gene; V was cut back by 5 bases and J by 7 bases. The CDR3 runs to 16 residues. The CDR3 DNA reads as TGTGCCAGTAGTCAACCGGGACAGGGTTCAAATTCACCCCTCCACTTT. Translation gives CASSQPGQGSNSPLHF. The full variable domain, rest sourced from reference TRBV19 and TRBJ1-6, is DGGITQSPKYLFRKEGQNVTLSCEQNLNHDAMYWYRQDPGQGLRLIYYSQIVNDFQKGDIAEGYSVSREKKESFPLTVTSAQKNPTAFYLCASSQPGQGSNSPLHFGNGTRLTVT.

This clone has only a few counts. The chain joins TRBV28 to TRBJ2-7; TRBD1 aligns across 8 bases. With V trimmed by 5 bases and J by 3 bases, 6 bases remained unmatched. Germline V CDR1 and CDR2: MDHEN, SYDVKM. This CDR3 has 14 amino acids. CDR3 residues: CASSPSGQVYEQYF. CDR3 bases: TGTGCCAGCAGTCCCTCGGGACAGGTCTACGAGCAGTACTTC.

Many counts were recorded for this clone. The junction does not match germline at one end; this may be a read error. This chain joins TRBV11-3 and TRBJ1-5; no reliable D call. The CDR3 is made up of 14 amino acids. Germline V gene lookup returns CDR1 SGHNT and CDR2 YENEEA. The CDR3, as DNA: TGTGCCAGCAGCTTAATAGGGAGGTATCAGTCCCAGCATTTT. It specifies CASSLIGRYQSQHF.

V usage is TRBV5-1 and J usage is TRBJ1-1; D is unclear. V was clipped by 4 bases and J by 2 bases, with 15 bases between them. Looked up from germline, CDR1 is SGHRS and CDR2 is YFSETQ. This CDR3 spans 15 amino acids. The CDR3 sequence: CASSPFEGLNTEAFF. The CDR3 DNA reads TGCGCCAGCAGCCCTTTCGAAGGGCTAAACACTGAAGCTTTCTTT.

This clone showed up many times. CDR3 amino acids: CATSRGTGYNEQFF. As DNA, the CDR3 is TGTGCCACCAGCAGGGGGACTGGATACAATGAGCAGTTCTTC. The gene calls are TRBV15 and TRBJ2-1, with TRBD2 as a possible D gene (6 bases). Germline assignment: CDR1 LNHNV and CDR2 YYDKDF (reference sequence). V shed 3 bases and J shed 4 bases, with 10 bases lying between them. CDR3 size: 14 residues.

V and J are TRBV28 and TRBJ1-1; the D gene is possibly TRBD1 (5 bases). This CDR3 has 14 amino acids. V was cut by 7 bases and J by 4 bases, with 16 bases left in between. Germline assignment: CDR1 MDHEN and CDR2 SYDVKM. CDR3 in amino acids: CASTAGSLSTEAFF. The CDR3 DNA is TGTGCCAGCACTGCAGGGAGTCTTTCCACTGAAGCTTTCTTT.

This clone is judged medium-sized. The CDR3 is CASSSRTVADTQYF. The CDR3 region has the DNA TGCGCCAGCAGCTCACGGACTGTTGCAGATACGCAGTATTTT. V is TRBV4-1 and J is TRBJ2-3; TRBD2 is a possible D gene (5 bases). Germline loops: CDR1 MGHRA, CDR2 YSYEKL. This CDR3 region has 14 residues. V was trimmed by 5 bases and J by 4 bases, leaving 13 bases between them.

This clone was seen many times. A much larger clone differs from this one at a single base, so this may be a read error. This chain joins TRBV7-9 and TRBJ1-2, with TRBD1 identical over 8 bases. CDR3 length: 14 amino acids. Germline V CDR1 and CDR2: SEHNR, FQNEAQ (reference sequence). The junction had 6 bases not matched to a gene; V was cut back by 3 bases and J by 6 bases. The CDR3 spells CASSLGQEVHGYTF. The CDR3 DNA sequence: TGTGCCAGCAGCTTGGGACAGGAGGTACATGGCTACACCTTC.

This clone has at least ten counts. The chain combines TRBV5-5 with TRBJ2-7; TRBD1 agrees at 8 bases. Losses at the gene ends were 4 bases for V and 6 bases for J; bases not matched to a gene: 6. This CDR3 region has 13 residues. Germline-derived CDR1 and CDR2 are SGHKS and YYEKEE (reference sequence). DNA for the CDR3: TGTGCCAGCAGCCCAGACAGGGGCCTCGAGCAGTACTTC. It translates to CASSPDRGLEQYF.

In its sample, this clone was seen a few times. The rearrangement uses TRBV28 and TRBJ2-5, with D possibly being TRBD1 (6 bases). Germline CDR1 and CDR2: MDHEN and SYDVKM. CDR3 length: 14 residues. V lost 5 bases, J lost 5 bases, and 15 bases lay in between. CDR3 coding DNA: TGTGCCAGCAGTAACCGGTACGGACAGGAGACCCAGTACTTC. This sequence encodes CASSNRYGQETQYF.

This clone was detected many times. This chain joins TRBV20-1 and TRBJ1-1; D is ambiguous. The V end was cut by 3 bases, the J end by 2 bases, with 7 bases between. CDR1 and CDR2 (germline): DFQATT, SNEGSKA (reference sequence). The CDR3 runs to 12 residues. Written as DNA, the CDR3 is TGCAGTGCTAGTTTGCAAAACACTGAAGCTTTCTTT. Its translation is CSASLQNTEAFF.

This clone has at least ten counts. This chain connects TRBV12-5 to TRBJ2-1; 11 nucleotides line up with TRBD2. The CDR3 runs 16 residues. Germline V gene lookup returns CDR1 LGHNT and CDR2 FRNRAP. Unmatched junction bases numbered 7, after V lost 3 bases and J lost 6 bases. CDR3 DNA: TGTGCTAGTGGTTTTTTGACTAGCGGGACCGCCAATGAGCAGTTCTTC. Its protein is CASGFLTSGTANEQFF.

The chain couples TRBV4-1 to TRBJ1-2, with a possible D match to TRBD1 (5 bases). The length of the CDR3 is 14 residues. Germline V gene data show CDR1 as MGHRA and CDR2 as YSYEKL. Trimming shortened V by 7 bases and J by 5 bases, and 17 bases separated the two germline ends. The CDR3 protein is CASTPRGRKYGYTF. For the CDR3, the DNA is TGCGCCAGCACCCCAAGGGGCCGTAAGTATGGCTACACCTTC.

The chain joins TRBV20-1 to TRBJ1-2, with D maybe TRBD1 (6 bases). The germline V gene encodes CDR1 DFQATT and CDR2 SNEGSKA (reference sequence). The CDR3 is made up of 13 amino acids. Trimming pared 5 bases from V and 8 bases from J, leaving 18 bases between. CDR3 amino acids: CSADGQWIDGYTF. The DNA of the CDR3 is TGCAGTGCTGACGGACAGTGGATTGACGGCTACACCTTC.

This clone showed up many times. This chain links TRBV11-3 with TRBJ2-5; TRBD2 agrees at 8 bases. This CDR3 is 16 amino acids long. V lost 5 bases and J lost 2; bases outside the gene matches: 10. CDR1 is SGHNT and CDR2 is YENEEA in the germline V gene. The CDR3 DNA sequence: TGTGCCAGCAGCCCCTCGCGAGCGGGGGATCAAGAGACCCAGTACTTC. It is translated as CASSPSRAGDQETQYF. The whole variable domain, remainder taken from reference TRBV11-3 and TRBJ2-5, is EAGVVQSPRYKIIEKKQPVAFWCNPISGHNTLYWYLQNLGQGPELLIRYENEEAVDDSQLPKDRFSAERLKGVDSTLKIQPAELGDSAVYLCASSPSRAGDQETQYFGPGTRLLVL.

By proportion, this clone is medium-sized (0.01 to 0.1%). The CDR3 protein is CASSVGALSPGANVLTF. The CDR3 bases are TGTGCCAGCAGCGTTGGGGCCCTGTCTCCTGGGGCCAACGTCCTGACTTTC. The genes are TRBV9 and TRBJ2-6; maybe TRBD1 (5 bases). V was pared by 2 bases and J by 2 bases, with 14 bases between. CDR3 length: 17 residues. Germline values: CDR1 SGDLS, CDR2 YYNGEE.

The CDR3 here is CSADLSSEASDTQYF. For the CDR3, the DNA is TGCAGTGCCGACCTTTCTAGCGAGGCGTCAGATACGCAGTATTTT. The V gene is TRBV20-1, the J gene TRBJ2-3; TRBD2 might be the D (6 bases). V lost 6 bases, J lost 4 bases, and 20 bases lay in between. The CDR3 sequence is 15 residues long. Germline V gives CDR1 DFQATT, CDR2 SNEGSKA (reference sequence).

This clone has at least ten counts. The sample contains more than one DNA sequence encoding this CDR3. The J gene is TRBJ2-3, the V gene TRBV10-2; TRBD2 matches at 8 bases. The V gene end was trimmed by 4 bases and the J gene end by 4 bases; junction bases not matched to a gene: 13. This CDR3 has 17 residues. The germline gives CDR1 WSHSY, CDR2 SAAADI. In nucleotides, the CDR3 is TGCGCCAGCAGTGTCTCTAGGACTAGCTCTCGGGCAGATACGCAGTATTTT. This codes for CASSVSRTSSRADTQYF.

In its sample, this clone is medium-sized. The V gene is TRBV28, the J gene TRBJ2-2; 10 nucleotides match TRBD1. V dropped 5 bases and J dropped 7; count of bases not matched to a gene: 10. This CDR3 has 16 residues. Germline CDR1 reads MDHEN; CDR2 reads SYDVKM. The CDR3, as DNA: TGTGCCAGCAGTCCAAGGCCGGGACAGGGGTTCGGGGAGCTGTTTTTT. This translates into CASSPRPGQGFGELFF.

This clone occurred a few times. This chain links TRBV15 with TRBJ2-2; TRBD1 might be the D (5 bases). There are 16 residues in the CDR3. Germline CDR1 and CDR2: LNHNV and YYDKDF (reference sequence). V was shortened by 1 base and J by 6 bases, with 15 bases between the two germline ends. This CDR3 is CATSRVTAGKPGELFF. Written as DNA, the CDR3 is TGTGCCACCAGCAGAGTTACGGCAGGGAAGCCCGGGGAGCTGTTTTTT.